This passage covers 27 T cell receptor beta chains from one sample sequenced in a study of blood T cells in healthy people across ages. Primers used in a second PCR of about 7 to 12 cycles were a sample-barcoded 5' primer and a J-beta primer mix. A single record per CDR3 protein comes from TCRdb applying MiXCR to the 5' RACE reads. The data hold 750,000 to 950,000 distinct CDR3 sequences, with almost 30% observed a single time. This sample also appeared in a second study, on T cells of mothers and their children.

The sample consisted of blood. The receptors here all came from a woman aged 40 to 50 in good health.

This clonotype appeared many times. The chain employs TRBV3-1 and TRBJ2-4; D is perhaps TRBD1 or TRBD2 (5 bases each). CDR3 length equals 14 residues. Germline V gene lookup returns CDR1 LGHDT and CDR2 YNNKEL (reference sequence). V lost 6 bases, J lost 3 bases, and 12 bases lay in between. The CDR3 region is CASSRRGGKNIQYF. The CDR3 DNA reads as TGTGCCAGCAGTCGTCGTGGGGGCAAAAACATTCAGTACTTC.

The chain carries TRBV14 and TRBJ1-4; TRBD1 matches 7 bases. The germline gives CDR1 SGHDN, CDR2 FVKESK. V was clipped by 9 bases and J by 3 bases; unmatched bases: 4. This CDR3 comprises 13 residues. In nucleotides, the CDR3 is TGTGCCAGTATGGACAGGTCTAATGAAAAACTGTTTTTT. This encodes CASMDRSNEKLFF. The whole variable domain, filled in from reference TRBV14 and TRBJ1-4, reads EAGVTQFPSHSVIEKGQTVTLRCDPISGHDNLYWYRRVMGKEIKFLLHFVKESKQDESGMPNNRFLAERTGGTYSTLKVQPAELEDSGVYFCASMDRSNEKLFFGSGTQLSVL.

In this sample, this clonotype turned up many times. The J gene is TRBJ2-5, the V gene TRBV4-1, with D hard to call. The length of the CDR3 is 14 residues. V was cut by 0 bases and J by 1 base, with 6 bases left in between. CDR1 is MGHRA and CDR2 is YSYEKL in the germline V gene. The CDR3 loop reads CASSQDGLQETQYF. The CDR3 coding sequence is TGCGCCAGCAGCCAAGACGGGCTCCAAGAGACCCAGTACTTC.

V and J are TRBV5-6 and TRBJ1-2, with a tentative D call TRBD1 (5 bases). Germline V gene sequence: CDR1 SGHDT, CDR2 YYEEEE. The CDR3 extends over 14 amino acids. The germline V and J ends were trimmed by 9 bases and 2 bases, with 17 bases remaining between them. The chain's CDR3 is CANRYLDSNYGYTF. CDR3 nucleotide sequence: TGTGCCAACAGATATTTAGACAGCAACTATGGCTACACCTTC.

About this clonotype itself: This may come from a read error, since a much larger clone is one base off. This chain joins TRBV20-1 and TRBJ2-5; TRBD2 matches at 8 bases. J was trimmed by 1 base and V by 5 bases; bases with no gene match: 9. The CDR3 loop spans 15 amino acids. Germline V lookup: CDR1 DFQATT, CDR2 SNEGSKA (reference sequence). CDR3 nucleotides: TGCAGTGCTCTCCGGGGTAGCGGGGTCCAAGAGACCCAGTACTTC. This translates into CSALRGSGVQETQYF.

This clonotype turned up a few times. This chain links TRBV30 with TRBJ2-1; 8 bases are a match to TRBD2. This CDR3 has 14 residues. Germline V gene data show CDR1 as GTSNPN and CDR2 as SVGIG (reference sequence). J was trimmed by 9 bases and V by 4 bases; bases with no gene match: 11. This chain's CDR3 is CAWNPRGGRGEQFF. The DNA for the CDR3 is TGTGCCTGGAACCCACGGGGGGGCCGGGGTGAGCAGTTCTTC.

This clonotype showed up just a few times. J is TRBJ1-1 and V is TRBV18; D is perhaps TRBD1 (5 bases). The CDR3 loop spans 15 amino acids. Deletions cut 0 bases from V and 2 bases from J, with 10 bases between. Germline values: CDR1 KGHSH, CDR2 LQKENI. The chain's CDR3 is CASSPPRGANTEAFF. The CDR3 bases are TGTGCCAGCTCACCACCGCGCGGGGCAAACACTGAAGCTTTCTTT.

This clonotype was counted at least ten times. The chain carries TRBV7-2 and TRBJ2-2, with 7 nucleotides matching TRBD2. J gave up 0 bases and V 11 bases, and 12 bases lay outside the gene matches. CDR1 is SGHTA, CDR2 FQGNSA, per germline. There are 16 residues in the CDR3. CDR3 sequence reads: CASPPERGANTGELFF. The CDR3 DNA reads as TGTGCCTCCCCTCCTGAGCGGGGTGCGAACACCGGGGAGCTGTTTTTT.

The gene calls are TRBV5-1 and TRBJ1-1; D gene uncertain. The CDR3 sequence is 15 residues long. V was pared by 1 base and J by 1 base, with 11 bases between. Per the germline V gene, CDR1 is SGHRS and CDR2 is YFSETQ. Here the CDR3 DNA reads TGCGCCAGCAGCTTGAGAGGGCAACCGAACACTGAAGCTTTCTTT. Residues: CASSLRGQPNTEAFF.

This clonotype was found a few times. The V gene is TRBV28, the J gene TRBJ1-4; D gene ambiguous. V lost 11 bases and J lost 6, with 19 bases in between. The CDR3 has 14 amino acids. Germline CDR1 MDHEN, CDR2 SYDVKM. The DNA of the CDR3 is TGTGCCTGCTGGGGTGCTGGAAGGGATGAAAAACTGTTTTTT. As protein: CACWGAGRDEKLFF.

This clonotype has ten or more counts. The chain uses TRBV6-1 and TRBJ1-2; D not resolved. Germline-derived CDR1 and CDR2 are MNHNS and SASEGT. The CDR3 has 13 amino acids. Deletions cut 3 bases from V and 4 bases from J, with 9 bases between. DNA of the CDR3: TGTGCCAGCAGTGAGGTACAGATCTATGGCTACACCTTC. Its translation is CASSEVQIYGYTF.

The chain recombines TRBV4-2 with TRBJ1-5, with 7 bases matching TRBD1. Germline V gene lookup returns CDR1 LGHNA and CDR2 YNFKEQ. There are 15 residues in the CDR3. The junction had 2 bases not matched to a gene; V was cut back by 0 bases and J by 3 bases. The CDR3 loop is CASSQDRGDNQPQHF. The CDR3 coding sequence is TGTGCCAGCAGCCAAGACAGGGGGGACAATCAGCCCCAGCATTTT.

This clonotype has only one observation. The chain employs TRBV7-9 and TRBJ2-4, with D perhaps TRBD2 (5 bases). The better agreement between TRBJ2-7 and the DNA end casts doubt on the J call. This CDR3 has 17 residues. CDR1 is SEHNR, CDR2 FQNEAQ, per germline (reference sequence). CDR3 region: CASNSQLAPLGHYEQYF. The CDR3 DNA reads TGTGCCAGCAACTCCCAGTTAGCGCCGCTCGGGCACTACGAGCAGTACTTC.

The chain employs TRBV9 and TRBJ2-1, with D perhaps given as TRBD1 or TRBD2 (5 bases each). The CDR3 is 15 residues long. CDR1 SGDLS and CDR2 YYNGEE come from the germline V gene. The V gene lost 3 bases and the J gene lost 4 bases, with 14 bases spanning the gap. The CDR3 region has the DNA TGTGCCAGCAGCGGGTCCGGGACCGGTTACAATGAGCAGTTCTTC. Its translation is CASSGSGTGYNEQFF.

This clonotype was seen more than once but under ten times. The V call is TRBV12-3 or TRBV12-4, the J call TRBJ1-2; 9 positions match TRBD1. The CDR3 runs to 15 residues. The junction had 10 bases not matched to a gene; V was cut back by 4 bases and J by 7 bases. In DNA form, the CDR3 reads TGTGCCAGCAGTTCCCCCGGGACAGGGAAAATTGGCTACACCTTC. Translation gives CASSSPGTGKIGYTF.

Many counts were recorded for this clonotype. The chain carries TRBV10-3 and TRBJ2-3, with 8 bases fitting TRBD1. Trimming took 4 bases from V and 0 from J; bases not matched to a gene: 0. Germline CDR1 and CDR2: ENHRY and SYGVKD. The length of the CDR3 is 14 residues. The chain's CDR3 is CAISGQGSTDTQYF. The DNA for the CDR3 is TGTGCCATCAGTGGACAGGGGAGCACAGATACGCAGTATTTT.

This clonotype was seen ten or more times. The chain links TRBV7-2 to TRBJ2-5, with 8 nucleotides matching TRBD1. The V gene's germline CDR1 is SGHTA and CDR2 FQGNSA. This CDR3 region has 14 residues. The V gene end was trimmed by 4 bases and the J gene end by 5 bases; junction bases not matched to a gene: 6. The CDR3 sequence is CASSYTGGPETQYF. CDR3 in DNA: TGTGCCAGCAGCTACACAGGGGGTCCGGAGACCCAGTACTTC.

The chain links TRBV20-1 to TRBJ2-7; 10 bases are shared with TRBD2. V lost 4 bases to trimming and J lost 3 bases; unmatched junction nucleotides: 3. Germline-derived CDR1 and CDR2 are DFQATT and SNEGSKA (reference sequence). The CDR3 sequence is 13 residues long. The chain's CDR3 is CSATLAGGYEQYF. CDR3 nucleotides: TGCAGTGCTACCTTAGCGGGGGGCTACGAGCAGTACTTC.

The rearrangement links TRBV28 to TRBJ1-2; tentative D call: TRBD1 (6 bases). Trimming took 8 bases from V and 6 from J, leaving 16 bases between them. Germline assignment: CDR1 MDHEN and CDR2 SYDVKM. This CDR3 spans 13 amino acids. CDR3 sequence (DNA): TGTGCCAGCTTTACCGGGACATCTGATGGCTACACCTTC. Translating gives CASFTGTSDGYTF.

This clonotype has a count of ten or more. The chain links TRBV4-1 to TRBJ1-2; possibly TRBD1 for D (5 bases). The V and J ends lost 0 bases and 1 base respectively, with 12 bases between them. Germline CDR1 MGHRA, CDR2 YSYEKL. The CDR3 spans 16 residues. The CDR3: CASSQDIYRFNYGYTF. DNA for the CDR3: TGCGCCAGCAGCCAAGATATCTACAGGTTTAACTATGGCTACACCTTC.

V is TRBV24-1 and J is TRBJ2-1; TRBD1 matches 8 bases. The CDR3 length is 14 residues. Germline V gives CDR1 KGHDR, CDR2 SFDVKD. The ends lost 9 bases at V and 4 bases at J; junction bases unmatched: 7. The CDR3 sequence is CATGRDRNYNEQFF. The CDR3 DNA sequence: TGTGCCACCGGAAGGGACAGGAATTACAATGAGCAGTTCTTC.

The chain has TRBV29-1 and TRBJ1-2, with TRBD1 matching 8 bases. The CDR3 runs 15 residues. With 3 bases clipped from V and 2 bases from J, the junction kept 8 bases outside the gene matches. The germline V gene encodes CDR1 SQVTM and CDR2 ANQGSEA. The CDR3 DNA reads TGCAGCGTTGAGTCTCCAGGGGGCGCGAACTATGGCTACACCTTC. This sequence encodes CSVESPGGANYGYTF. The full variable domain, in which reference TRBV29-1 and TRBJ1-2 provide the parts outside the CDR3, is SAVISQKPSRDICQRGTSLTIQCQVDSQVTMMFWYRQQPGQSLTLIATANQGSEATYESGFVIDKFPISRPNLTFSTLTVSNMSPEDSSIYLCSVESPGGANYGYTFGSGTRLTVV.

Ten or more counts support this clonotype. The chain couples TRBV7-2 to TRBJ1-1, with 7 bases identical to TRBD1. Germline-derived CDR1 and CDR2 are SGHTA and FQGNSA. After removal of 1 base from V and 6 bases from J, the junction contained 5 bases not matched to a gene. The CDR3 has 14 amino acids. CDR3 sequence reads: CASSLVRTGAEAFF. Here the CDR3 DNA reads TGTGCCAGCAGCTTAGTAAGAACAGGGGCTGAAGCTTTCTTT.

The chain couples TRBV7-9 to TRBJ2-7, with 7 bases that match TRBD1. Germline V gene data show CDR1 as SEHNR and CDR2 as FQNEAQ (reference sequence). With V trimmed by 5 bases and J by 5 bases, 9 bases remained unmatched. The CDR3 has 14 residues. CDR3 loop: CASSPGTVVDEQYF. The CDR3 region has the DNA TGTGCCAGCAGCCCGGGGACAGTCGTGGACGAGCAGTACTTC.

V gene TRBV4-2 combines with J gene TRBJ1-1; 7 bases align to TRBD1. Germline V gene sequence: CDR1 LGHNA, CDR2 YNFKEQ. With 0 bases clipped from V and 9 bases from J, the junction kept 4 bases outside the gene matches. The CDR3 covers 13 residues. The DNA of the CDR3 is TGTGCCAGCAGCCAAGATCGGAGGGGGCAAGCTTTCTTT. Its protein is CASSQDRRGQAFF.

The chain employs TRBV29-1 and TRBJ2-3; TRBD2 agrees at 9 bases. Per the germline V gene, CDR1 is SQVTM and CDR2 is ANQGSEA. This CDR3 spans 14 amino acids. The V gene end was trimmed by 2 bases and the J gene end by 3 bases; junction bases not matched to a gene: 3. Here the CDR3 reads CSVELRGGTDTQYF. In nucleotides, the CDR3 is TGCAGCGTTGAATTGCGGGGGGGAACAGATACGCAGTATTTT.

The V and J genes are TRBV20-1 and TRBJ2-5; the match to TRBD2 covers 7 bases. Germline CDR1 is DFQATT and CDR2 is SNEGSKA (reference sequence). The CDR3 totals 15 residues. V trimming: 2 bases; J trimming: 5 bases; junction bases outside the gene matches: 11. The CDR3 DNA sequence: TGCAGTGCTAGATCGGGCACTAGCGTGGAGGAGACCCAGTACTTC. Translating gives CSARSGTSVEETQYF.